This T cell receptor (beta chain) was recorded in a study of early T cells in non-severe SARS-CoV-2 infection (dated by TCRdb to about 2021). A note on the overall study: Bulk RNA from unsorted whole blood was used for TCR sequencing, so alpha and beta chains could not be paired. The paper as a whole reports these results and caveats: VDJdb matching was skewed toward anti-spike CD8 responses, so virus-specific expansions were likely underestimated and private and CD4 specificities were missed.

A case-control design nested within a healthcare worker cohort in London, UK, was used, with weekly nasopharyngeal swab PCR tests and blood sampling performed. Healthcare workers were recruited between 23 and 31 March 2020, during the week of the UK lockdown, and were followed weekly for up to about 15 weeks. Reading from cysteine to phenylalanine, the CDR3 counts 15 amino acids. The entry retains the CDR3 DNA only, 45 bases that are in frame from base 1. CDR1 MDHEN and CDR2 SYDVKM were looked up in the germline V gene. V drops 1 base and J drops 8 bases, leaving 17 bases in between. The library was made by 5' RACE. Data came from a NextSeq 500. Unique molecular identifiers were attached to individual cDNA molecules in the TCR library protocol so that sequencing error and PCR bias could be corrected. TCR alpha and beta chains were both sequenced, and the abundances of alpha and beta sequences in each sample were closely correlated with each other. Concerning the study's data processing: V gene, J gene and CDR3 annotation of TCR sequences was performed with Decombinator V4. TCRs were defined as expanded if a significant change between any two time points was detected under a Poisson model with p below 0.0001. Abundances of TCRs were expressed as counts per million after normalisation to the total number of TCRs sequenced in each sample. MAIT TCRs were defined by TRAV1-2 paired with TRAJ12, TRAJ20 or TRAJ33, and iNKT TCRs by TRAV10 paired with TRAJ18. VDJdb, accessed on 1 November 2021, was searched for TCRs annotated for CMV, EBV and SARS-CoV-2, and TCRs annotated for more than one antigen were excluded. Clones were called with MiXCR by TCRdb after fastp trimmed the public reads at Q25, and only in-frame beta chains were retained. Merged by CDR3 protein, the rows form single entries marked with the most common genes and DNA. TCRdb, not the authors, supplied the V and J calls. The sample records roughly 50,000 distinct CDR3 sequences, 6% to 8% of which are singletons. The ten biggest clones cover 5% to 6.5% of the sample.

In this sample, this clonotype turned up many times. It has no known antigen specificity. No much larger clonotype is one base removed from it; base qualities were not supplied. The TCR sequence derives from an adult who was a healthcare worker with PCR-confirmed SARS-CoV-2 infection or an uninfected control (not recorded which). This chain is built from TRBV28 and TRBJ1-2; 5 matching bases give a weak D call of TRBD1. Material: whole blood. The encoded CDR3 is CASSLYPGGTQGYTF. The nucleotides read TGTGCCAGCAGTTTATACCCAGGCGGGACCCAAGGCTACACCTTC.